The clone carrying this T cell receptor beta chain was counted many times. The antigen remains undetermined. This CDR3 spans 14 amino acids. Germline CDR1 is KGHDR and CDR2 is SFDVKD. V lost 3 bases and J 7 bases, leaving 13 bases between the germline ends. Authors of the study amplified TCR beta CDR3 regions from RNA transcripts. First-round RT-PCR of the TCR CDR3 relied on the HTBI primer set. TCRdb analysed the multiplex PCR reads with MiXCR anew, one entry per CDR3 protein. This sample has under 350,000 distinct CDR3 sequences, with over 15% found just once. These data originate in a study of T cells in Graves' hyperthyroidism and ophthalmopathy. Study-wide results and caveats: Stable hyperthyroidism was separated from ophthalmopathy by a model based on 13 V-J features. Most expanded thyroid clonotypes above 0.001 recurred in blood.

Diagnostic assessment was based on clinical symptoms, serum thyroxine and TRAb, thyroid ultrasound and orbital computed tomography. The authors took PBMCs from 10 ml fresh peripheral blood. V usage is TRBV24-1 and J usage is TRBJ2-3, with unresolved D. Sequencing was carried out using blood. This sequence originates from a woman aged 60-70 years with Graves' ophthalmopathy. The CDR3 nucleotides are TGTGCCACCAGTGATGGTTCGGCGGCCCATACGCAGTATTTT. Its translation: CATSDGSAAHTQYF.